This TCR beta chain comes out of a study of shared clonotypes between healthy human individuals. Germline CDR1 KGHSH, CDR2 LQKENI. Deletions cut 6 bases from V and 5 bases from J, with 13 bases between. CDR3 length: 13 residues. Splitting of each subset's genomic DNA was done evenly across several immunoSEQ plates. Every unsorted PBMC PCR replicate was loaded with about 300 ng DNA, about 30,000 T cell genomes. Unsorted PBMC DNA was sequenced on ten immunoSEQ deep assay plates. Original processing methods: ImmunoSEQ supplied junction-only sequences lacking quality scores, so filtering was different. The table came from immunoSEQ multiplex PCR; TCRdb's copy has only in-frame clones and leaves some out. For V, J and clone size, that table is used; D and trimming come from the DNA. There are around 480,000 clones in the sample; around 79% occur only once, and 12% lies in the top ten.

The sequenced sample was PBMCs. This sequence originates from a woman between 40 and 55 years old in good health. Some clones in this sample may be carry-over from other donors' samples. The J gene is TRBJ2-5, the V gene TRBV18; no reliable D call. DNA of the CDR3: TGTGCCAGCTCGGCCCCCGTCCCGGAGACCCAGTACTTC. Amino acid sequence: CASSAPVPETQYF.